This TCR beta chain was found in a study of T cells expressing NK-cell markers (dated by TCRdb to about 2020). Background on the whole study: Three sorted T-cell subsets (CD3+CD56+NKG2C+, CD3+CD56+NKG2C- and CD3+CD56-NKG2C+) from 8 or 9 donors had their TCR beta-chain repertoires profiled. Libraries were sequenced as 2 x 150 bp reads on Illumina HiSeq 2000/2500, MiSeq or NextSeq. Randomly selected healthy volunteers, three men and five women, were used as the eight sequenced donors. Among the eight sequenced donors, seven were HCMV-seropositive and one was HCMV-seronegative.

The paper's findings and limits, for the study overall: Whether the expanded NKG2C-expressing T cell clones were specific for HCMV antigens remained unclear. For roughly six donors, the dominant CD3+CD56+NKG2C+ clonotypes were among the top 10 CD8+ clonotypes and accounted for roughly 1.0-7.5% of CD8+ T cells. Those dominant clonotypes were again the most abundant among CD3+CD56-NKG2C+ cells in a few donors, at about 28.3-65%.

Instrument on record: Illumina HiSeq 2000. The TCR beta cDNA libraries were made using 5'RACE template switching, a step that added both a universal primer site and unique molecular identifiers. cDNA synthesis was primed from the TCR beta constant segment, followed by two successive PCR amplification steps. The source study handled its data this way. Reads were demultiplexed and grouped by UMI with MIGEC, and clonotypes were assembled and quantified with MiTCR. To exclude erroneous sequences, any TCR cDNA sequence not supported by at least two reads was discarded. The tcR package was used for downstream repertoire analysis, and clonotypes were matched across fractions by CDR3 nucleotide sequence plus V segment. VDJmatch was used to annotate antigen specificity against VDJdb, with one amino acid substitution allowed in CDR3. TCRdb reprocessed the reads, so every CDR3 protein sequence counts as one entry and DNA is not shown. TCRdb, not the original authors, processed these V and J calls. This sample's table contains 130,000 to 150,000 distinct CDR3 sequences. The ten largest clones represent roughly 12% of the sample.

HCMV-specific IgG was detected in serum with a commercial ELISA kit to determine HCMV serostatus. Ficoll density gradient centrifugation was used to isolate peripheral blood mononuclear cells from blood. The CDR3, from cysteine to phenylalanine, totals 17 residues. The nucleotide record is missing. From a lookup of the germline V gene, CDR1 and CDR2 are SGHRS and YFSETQ. In regard to this clonotype: No cognate antigen has been identified for it.

This TCR derives from a man between 18 and 35 years old in good health. Donor details come from another sample of the same person, matched by shared clones. Recombination connected TRBV5-1 to TRBJ1-4; without DNA, the TCRdb call of TRBD1 cannot be checked. The sequencing input was blood T cells: a sorted CD56 or NKG2C T cell subset, CD4+ or CD8+ T cells, or bulk PBMC T cells (not recorded which). The CDR3 sequence is CASSLDGSETTNEKLFF.